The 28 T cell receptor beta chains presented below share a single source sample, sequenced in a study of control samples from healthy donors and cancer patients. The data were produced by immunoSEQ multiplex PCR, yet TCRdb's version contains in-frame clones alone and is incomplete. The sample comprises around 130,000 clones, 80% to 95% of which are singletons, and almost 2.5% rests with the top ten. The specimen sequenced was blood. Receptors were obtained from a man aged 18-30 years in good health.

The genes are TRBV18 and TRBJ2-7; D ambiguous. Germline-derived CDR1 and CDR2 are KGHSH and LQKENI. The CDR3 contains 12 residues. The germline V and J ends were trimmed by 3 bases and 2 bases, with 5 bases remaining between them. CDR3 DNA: TGTGCCAGCTCACCCGGCACCTACGAGCAGTACGTC. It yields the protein CASSPGTYEQYV.

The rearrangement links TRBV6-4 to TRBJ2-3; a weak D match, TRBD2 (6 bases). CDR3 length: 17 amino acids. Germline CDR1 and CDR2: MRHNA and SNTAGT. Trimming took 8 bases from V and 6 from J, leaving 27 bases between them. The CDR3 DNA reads TGTGCCAGCGACCCTGAGCGGGCCCCCATCCCGAGGGATACGCAGTATTTT. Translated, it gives CASDPERAPIPRDTQYF.

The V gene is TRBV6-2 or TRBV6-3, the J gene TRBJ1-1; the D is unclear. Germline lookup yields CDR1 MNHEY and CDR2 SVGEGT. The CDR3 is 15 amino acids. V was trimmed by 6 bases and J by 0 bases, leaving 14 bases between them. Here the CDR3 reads CASRYPTSMNTEAFF. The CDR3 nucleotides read TGTGCCAGCAGATACCCAACAAGCATGAACACTGAAGCTTTCTTT.

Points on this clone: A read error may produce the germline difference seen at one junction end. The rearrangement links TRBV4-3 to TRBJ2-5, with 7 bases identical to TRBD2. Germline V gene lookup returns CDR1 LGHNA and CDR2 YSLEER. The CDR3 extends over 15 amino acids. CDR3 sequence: CASSQEGTTQGTQYF. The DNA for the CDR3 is TGCGCCAGCAGCCAAGAGGGGACTACTCAAGGGACCCAGTACTTC.

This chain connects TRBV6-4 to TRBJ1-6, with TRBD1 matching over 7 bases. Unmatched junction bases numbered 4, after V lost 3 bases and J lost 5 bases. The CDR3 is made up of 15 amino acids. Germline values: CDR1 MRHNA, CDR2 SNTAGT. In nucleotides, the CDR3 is TGTGCCAGCAGTGAATCGGGACAGAATAATTCACCCCTCCACTTT. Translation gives CASSESGQNNSPLHF.

Here the CDR3 reads CASSLADRGRNEQFF. CDR3 nucleotides: TGCGCCAGCAGCTTGGCGGACAGGGGGAGGAATGAGCAGTTCTTC. The chain links TRBV5-1 to TRBJ2-1; 10 positions match TRBD1. The CDR3 totals 15 residues. Trimming removed 0 bases from V and 7 bases from J; junction bases left unmatched: 4. Looked up from germline, CDR1 is SGHRS and CDR2 is YFSETQ.

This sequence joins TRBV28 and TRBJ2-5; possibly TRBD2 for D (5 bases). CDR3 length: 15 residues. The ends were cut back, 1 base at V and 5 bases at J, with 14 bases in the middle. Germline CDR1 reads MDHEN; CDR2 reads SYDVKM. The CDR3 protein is CASSLFRGREETQYF. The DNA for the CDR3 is TGTGCCAGCAGTTTATTTCGGGGAAGGGAGGAGACCCAGTACTTC.

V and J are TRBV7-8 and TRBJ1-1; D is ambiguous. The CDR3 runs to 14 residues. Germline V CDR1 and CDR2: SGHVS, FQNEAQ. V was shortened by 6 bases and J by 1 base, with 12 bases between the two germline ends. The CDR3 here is CASRLGGKNTEAFF. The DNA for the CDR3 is TGTGCCAGCAGACTAGGTGGGAAGAACACTGAAGCTTTCTTT.

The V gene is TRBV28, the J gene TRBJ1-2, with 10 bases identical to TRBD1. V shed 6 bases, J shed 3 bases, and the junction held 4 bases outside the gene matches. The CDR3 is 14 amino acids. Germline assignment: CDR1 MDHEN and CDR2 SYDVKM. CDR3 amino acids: CASRPTGGHYGYTF. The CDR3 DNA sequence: TGTGCCAGCAGACCGACAGGGGGCCACTATGGCTACACCTTC.

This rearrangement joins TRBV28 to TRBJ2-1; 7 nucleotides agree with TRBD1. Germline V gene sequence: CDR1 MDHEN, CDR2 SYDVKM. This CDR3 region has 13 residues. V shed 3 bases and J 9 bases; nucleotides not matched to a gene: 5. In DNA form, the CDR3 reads TGTGCCAGCAGTTTGTCGACAGGGACTGAGCAGTTCTTC. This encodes CASSLSTGTEQFF. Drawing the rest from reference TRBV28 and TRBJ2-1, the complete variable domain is DVKVTQSSRYLVKRTGEKVFLECVQDMDHENMFWYRQDPGLGLRLIYFSYDVKMKEKGDIPEGYSVSREKKERFSLILESASTNQTSMYLCASSLSTGTEQFFGPGTRLTVL.

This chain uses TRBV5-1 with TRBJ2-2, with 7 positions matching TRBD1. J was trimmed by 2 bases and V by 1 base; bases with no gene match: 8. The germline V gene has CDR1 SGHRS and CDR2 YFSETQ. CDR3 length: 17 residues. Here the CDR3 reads CASSLLGTAVNTGELFF. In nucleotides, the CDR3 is TGCGCCAGCAGCTTGTTGGGGACAGCGGTTAACACCGGGGAGCTGTTTTTT.

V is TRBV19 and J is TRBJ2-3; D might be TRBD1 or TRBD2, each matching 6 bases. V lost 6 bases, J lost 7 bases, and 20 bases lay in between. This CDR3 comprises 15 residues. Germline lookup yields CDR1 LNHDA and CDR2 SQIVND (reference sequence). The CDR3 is CASRGSGALGYTQYF. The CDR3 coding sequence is TGTGCCAGTAGGGGCTCGGGGGCTTTAGGGTATACGCAGTATTTT.

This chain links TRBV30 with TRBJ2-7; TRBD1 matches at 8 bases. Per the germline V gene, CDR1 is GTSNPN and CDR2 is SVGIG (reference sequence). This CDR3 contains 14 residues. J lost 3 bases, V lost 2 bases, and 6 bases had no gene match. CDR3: CAWSIAGGVYEQYF. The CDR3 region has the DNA TGTGCCTGGAGTATCGCAGGGGGCGTCTACGAGCAGTACTTC.

CDR3: CASSRRGPNTGELFF. CDR3 in DNA: TGTGCCAGCAGTCGACGGGGGCCCAACACCGGGGAGCTGTTTTTT. The chain carries TRBV28 and TRBJ2-2; D may correspond to TRBD1 or TRBD2 (6 bases each). V was clipped by 5 bases and J by 2 bases, with 12 bases between them. The CDR3 contains 15 residues. The germline V gene encodes CDR1 MDHEN and CDR2 SYDVKM.

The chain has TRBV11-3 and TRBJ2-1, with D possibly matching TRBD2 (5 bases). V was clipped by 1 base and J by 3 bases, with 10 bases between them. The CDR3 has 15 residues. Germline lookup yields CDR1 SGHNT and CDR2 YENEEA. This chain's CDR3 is CASSLGGSDYNEQFF. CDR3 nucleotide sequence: TGTGCCAGCAGCTTAGGCGGGTCAGACTACAATGAGCAGTTCTTC.

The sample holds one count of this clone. DNA of the CDR3: TGCGCCAGCAGCTTGGGCGACAGGGAGAACACCGGGGAGCTGTTTTTT. It codes for CASSLGDRENTGELFF. This chain connects TRBV5-1 to TRBJ2-2; 7 positions match TRBD1. In germline, CDR1 is SGHRS, CDR2 YFSETQ. CDR3 length equals 16 residues. V lost 0 bases to trimming and J lost 1 base; unmatched junction nucleotides: 3.

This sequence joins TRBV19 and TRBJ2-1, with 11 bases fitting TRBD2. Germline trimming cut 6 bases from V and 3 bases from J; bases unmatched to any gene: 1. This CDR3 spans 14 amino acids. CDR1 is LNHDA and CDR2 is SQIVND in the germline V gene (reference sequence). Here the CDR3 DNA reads TGTGCCAGTAGCGGGACTAGCGGCTACAATGAGCAGTTCTTC. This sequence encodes CASSGTSGYNEQFF. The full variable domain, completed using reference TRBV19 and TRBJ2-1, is DGGITQSPKYLFRKEGQNVTLSCEQNLNHDAMYWYRQDPGQGLRLIYYSQIVNDFQKGDIAEGYSVSREKKESFPLTVTSAQKNPTAFYLCASSGTSGYNEQFFGPGTRLTVL.

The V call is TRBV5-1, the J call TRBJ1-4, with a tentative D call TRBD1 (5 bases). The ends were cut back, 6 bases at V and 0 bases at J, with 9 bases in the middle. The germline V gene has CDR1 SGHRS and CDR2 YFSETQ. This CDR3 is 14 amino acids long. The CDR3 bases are TGCGCCAGCAACCCACAGGCAACTAATGAAAAACTGTTTTTT. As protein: CASNPQATNEKLFF.

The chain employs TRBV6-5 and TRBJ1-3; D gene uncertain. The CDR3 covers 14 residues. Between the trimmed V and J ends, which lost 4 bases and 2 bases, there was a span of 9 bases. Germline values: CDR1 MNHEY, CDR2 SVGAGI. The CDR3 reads CASSSQKTGNTIYF. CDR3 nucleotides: TGTGCCAGCAGTTCACAGAAGACTGGAAACACCATATATTTT.

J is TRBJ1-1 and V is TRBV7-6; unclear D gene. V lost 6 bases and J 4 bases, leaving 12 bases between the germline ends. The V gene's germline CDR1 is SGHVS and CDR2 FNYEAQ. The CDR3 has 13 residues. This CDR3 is CASSAGQGTEAFF. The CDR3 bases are TGTGCCAGCAGTGCAGGTCAAGGCACTGAAGCTTTCTTT.

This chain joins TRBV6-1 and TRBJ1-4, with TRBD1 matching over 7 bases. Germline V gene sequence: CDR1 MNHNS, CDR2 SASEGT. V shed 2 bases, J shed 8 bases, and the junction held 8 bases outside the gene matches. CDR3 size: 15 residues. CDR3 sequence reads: CASSERDRIREKLFF. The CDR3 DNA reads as TGTGCCAGCAGTGAACGGGACAGAATAAGGGAAAAACTGTTTTTT.

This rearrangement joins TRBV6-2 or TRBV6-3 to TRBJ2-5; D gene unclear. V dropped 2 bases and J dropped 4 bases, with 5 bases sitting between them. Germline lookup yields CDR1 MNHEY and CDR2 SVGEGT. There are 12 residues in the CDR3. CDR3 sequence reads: CASSYERETQYF. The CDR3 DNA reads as TGTGCCAGCAGTTACGAGCGAGAGACCCAGTACTTC.

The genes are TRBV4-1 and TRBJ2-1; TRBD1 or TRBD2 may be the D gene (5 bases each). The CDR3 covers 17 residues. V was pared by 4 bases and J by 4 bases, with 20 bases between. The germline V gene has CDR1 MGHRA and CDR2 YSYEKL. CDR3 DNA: TGCGCCAGCAGCCCTGGACCACTCGGGGCCCGTTACAATGAGCAGTTCTTC. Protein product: CASSPGPLGARYNEQFF.

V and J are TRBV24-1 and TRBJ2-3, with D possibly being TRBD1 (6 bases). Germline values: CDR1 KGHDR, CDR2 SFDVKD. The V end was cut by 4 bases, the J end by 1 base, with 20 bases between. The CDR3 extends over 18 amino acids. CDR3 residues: CATSDPKSDRQRTDTQYF. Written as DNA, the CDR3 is TGTGCCACCAGTGACCCAAAATCAGACAGGCAACGCACAGATACGCAGTATTTT.

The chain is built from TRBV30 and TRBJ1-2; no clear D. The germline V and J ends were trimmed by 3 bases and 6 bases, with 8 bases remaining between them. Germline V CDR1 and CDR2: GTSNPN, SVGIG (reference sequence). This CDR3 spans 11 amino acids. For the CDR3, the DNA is TGTGCCTGGAGCGTCGGTAATGGCTACACCTTC. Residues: CAWSVGNGYTF.

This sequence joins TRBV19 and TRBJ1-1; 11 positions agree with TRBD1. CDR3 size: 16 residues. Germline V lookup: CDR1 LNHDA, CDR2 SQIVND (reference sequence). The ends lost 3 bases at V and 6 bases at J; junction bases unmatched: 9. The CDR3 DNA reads TGTGCCAGTAGTATGGGACAGGGGGTTTATTCTGCTGAAGCTTTCTTT. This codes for CASSMGQGVYSAEAFF.

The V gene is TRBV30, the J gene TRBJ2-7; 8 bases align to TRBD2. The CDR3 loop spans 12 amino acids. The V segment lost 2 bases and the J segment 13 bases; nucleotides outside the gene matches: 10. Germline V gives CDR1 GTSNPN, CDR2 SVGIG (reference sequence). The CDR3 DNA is TGTGCCTGGAGTTCCGGGGGGGCCTTCTTTTACTTC. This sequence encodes CAWSSGGAFFYF.

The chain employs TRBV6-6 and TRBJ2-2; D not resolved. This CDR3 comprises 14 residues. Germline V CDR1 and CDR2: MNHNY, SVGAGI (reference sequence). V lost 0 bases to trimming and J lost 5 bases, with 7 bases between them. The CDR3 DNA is TGTGCCAGCAGTTACTCGACCAGAACCGGGGAGCTGTTTTTT. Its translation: CASSYSTRTGELFF.